This paragraph reports one T cell receptor beta chain. The data stem from a study of blood T cell repertoires in COVID-19. About the research overall: There were acute and convalescent COVID-19 samples, and they came from the United States, Italy and Spain. The cDNA or gDNA used as material had been derived from T cells, B-cell-depleted T cells, or PBMCs.

Original processing methods: Counts of nucleated cells, estimated from reference gene primer amplification, were obtained. TCRdb's table, derived via immunoSEQ multiplex PCR, lists solely in-frame clones and lacks some. Clone size and the V and J calls come from that table; the DNA yielded D and trimming. The table lists 250,000 to 350,000 clones, approximately 90% of them singletons, with roughly 2.3% in the top ten. V lost 5 bases and J lost 5, with 15 bases in between. The CDR3 contains 14 residues. Germline CDR1 reads MNHEY; CDR2 reads SVGAGI. Material for sequencing was peripheral blood. The rearrangement links TRBV6-5 to TRBJ1-2; no clear D gene. The sequence derives from a young man with active or convalescent COVID-19. CDR3: CASSTGREGYGYTF. The CDR3 region has the DNA TGTGCCAGCAGTACTGGGAGGGAAGGGTATGGCTACACCTTC.